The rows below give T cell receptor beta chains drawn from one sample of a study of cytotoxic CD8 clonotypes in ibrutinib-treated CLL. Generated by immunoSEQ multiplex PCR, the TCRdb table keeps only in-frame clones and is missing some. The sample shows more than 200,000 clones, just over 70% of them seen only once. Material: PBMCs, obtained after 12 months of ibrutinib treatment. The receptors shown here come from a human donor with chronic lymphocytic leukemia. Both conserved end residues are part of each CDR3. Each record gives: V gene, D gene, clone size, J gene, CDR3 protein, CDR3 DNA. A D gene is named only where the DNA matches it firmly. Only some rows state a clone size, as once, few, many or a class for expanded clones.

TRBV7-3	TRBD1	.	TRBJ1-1	CASSRQGGNTEAFF	TGTGCCAGCAGCAGACAGGGAGGGAACACTGAAGCTTTCTTT
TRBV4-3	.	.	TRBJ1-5	CASSVSRGRNQPQHF	TGCGCCAGCAGCGTGAGCCGAGGACGGAATCAGCCCCAGCATTTT
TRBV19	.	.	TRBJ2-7	CASSRGQGSGDEQYF	TGTGCCAGTAGTCGGGGGCAGGGCAGCGGCGACGAGCAGTACTTC
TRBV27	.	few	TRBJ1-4	CASSSRRGGGEKLFF	TGTGCCAGCAGTTCCCGAAGGGGAGGTGGTGAAAAACTGTTTTTT
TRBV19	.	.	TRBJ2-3	CASTYGVGLDTQYF	TGTGCCAGTACCTATGGGGTGGGGCTGGATACGCAGTATTTT
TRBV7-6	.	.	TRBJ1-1	CASSLAGGYMNTEAFF	TGTGCCAGCAGCTTAGCGGGGGGGTATATGAACACTGAAGCTTTCTTT
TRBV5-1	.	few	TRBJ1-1	CASSFPGESTEAFF	TGCGCCAGCAGCTTTCCAGGGGAAAGCACTGAAGCTTTCTTT
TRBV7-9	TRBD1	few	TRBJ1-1	CASSLIRDRRLGTEAFF	TGTGCCAGCAGCTTAATCCGGGACAGGCGGTTAGGGACTGAAGCTTTCTTT
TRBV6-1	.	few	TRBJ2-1	CASSEYIFGSSYNEQFF	TGTGCCAGCAGTGAATATATATTCGGAAGCTCCTACAATGAGCAGTTCTTC
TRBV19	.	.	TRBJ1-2	CASSIGPSGQGGYTF	TGTGCCAGTAGTATTGGGCCCTCCGGGCAAGGCGGCTACACCTTC
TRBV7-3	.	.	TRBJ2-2	CASSLNRVVTGELFF	TGTGCCAGCAGCTTAAACAGGGTGGTCACCGGGGAGCTGTTTTTT
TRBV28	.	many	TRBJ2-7	CASSLGYTPNF	TGTGCCAGCAGTTTAGGGTATACGCCAAACTTC
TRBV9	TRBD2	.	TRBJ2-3	CASSGLAGGVGTDTQYF	TGTGCCAGCAGCGGTCTAGCGGGAGGGGTCGGCACAGATACGCAGTATTTT
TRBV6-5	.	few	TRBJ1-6	CATSVGSYNSPLHF	TGTGCCACCTCCGTTGGCTCCTATAATTCACCCCTCCACTTT
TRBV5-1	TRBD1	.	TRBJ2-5	CASSLATGAQETQYF	TGCGCCAGCAGCTTGGCGACAGGGGCCCAAGAGACCCAGTACTTC
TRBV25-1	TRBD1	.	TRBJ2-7	CASSPGQGPQYEQYF	TGTGCCAGCAGCCCTGGACAGGGACCTCAATACGAGCAGTACTTC
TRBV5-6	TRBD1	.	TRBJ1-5	CASSLQGMNNQPQHF	TGTGCCAGCAGCTTACAGGGGATGAATAATCAGCCCCAGCATTTT
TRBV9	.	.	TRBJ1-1	CASSARGENTEAFF	TGTGCCAGCAGCGCCCGAGGAGAGAACACTGAAGCTTTCTTT
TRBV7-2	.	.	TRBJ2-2	CASSAPSRSGELFF	TGTGCCAGCAGCGCCCCGTCTAGGTCCGGGGAGCTGTTTTTT
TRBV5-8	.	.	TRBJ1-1	CASSRSRTGNTEAFF	TGTGCCAGCAGCAGAAGCCGGACGGGGAACACTGAAGCTTTCTTT
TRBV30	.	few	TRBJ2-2	CAWSSPRGRTGELFF	TGTGCCTGGAGTAGCCCAAGGGGACGGACCGGGGAGCTGTTTTTT
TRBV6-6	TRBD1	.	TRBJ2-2	CATMTRGLVNTGELFF	TGTGCCACCATGACGAGGGGGCTAGTAAACACCGGGGAGCTGTTTTTT
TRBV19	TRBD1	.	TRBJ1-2	CASSTRQGGYTF	TGTGCCAGTAGTACTCGACAGGGGGGCTACACCTTC